This T cell receptor beta chain was captured in a study of blood T cells in healthy people across ages. This CDR3 contains 15 residues. CDR1 and CDR2 from the germline V gene are SGHTA and FQGNSA. V lost 2 bases and J lost 6; bases outside the gene matches: 6. Study-wide points: Naive CD4+ cell counts and diversity both ran higher in long-lived than in aged donors. The donors' CMV status was not determined, possibly confounding changes in expanded clonotypes.

A sample-barcoded 5' primer and a J-beta primer mix were used in a second PCR of roughly 7 to 11 cycles. TCRdb re-analysed the 5' RACE reads in MiXCR, keeping a single row per CDR3 protein. The table lists some 790,000 distinct CDR3 sequences, more than 25% of them singletons, with about 18% in the top ten. Of note for this clonotype: Antigen: not known.

Isolated PBMCs totaled at least 6 million in each sample. This receptor was taken from a woman of 80 years or more in good health. Sample: blood. The gene calls are TRBV7-2 and TRBJ2-1; 8 nucleotides agree with TRBD1. CDR3 bases: TGTGCCAGCAGCTTACGACAGGGGAACCTCAATGAGCAGTTCTTC. Its translation is CASSLRQGNLNEQFF.